A single sample is the source of the 18 T cell receptor beta chains below, sequenced in a study of graft-versus-host responses after intestinal transplantation. Method: immunoSEQ multiplex PCR; TCRdb's copy keeps in-frame clones and lacks some. The repertoire consists of about 14,000 clones, with around three fifths occurring once and the leading ten covering 9.5% to 15%. Lymphocytes from graft epithelium and lamina propria were isolated. Specimen: ileum tissue, collected 524 days after transplant. These receptors all stem from a human patient who received an intestinal transplant, so some T cells may come from the graft donor.

V and J are TRBV4-2 and TRBJ2-1; D is perhaps TRBD1 (6 bases). Germline lookup yields CDR1 LGHNA and CDR2 YNFKEQ. Trimming removed 0 bases from V and 6 bases from J, with 15 bases in between. The CDR3 has 16 residues. The CDR3 DNA is TGTGCCAGCAGCCAAGATGGGGACGGACAGAGCAATGAGCAGTTCTTC. This encodes CASSQDGDGQSNEQFF.

The J gene is TRBJ1-1, the V gene TRBV2; 7 positions match TRBD1. The germline gives CDR1 SNHLY, CDR2 FYNNEI. The length of the CDR3 is 14 residues. Trimming cost V 6 bases and J 0 bases; bases outside gene matches: 4. As DNA, the CDR3 is TGTGCCAGCAGCCTGACAGGGTTGAACACTGAAGCTTTCTTT. Protein product: CASSLTGLNTEAFF.

V is TRBV2 and J is TRBJ2-6; 8 bases line up with TRBD1. V lost 9 bases and J lost 4; bases outside the gene matches: 5. Germline V gene data show CDR1 as SNHLY and CDR2 as FYNNEI. The CDR3 totals 14 residues. DNA for the CDR3: TGTGCCAGTAGGACAGGGTCAGGGGCCAACGTCCTGACTTTC. This translates into CASRTGSGANVLTF.

The chain couples TRBV27 to TRBJ1-4, with 9 bases matching TRBD1. J was trimmed by 1 base and V by 2 bases; bases with no gene match: 20. Germline V CDR1 and CDR2: MNHEY, SMNVEV (reference sequence). CDR3 length: 22 residues. The chain's CDR3 is CASSLTPSRTGEGQGTNEKLFF. CDR3 coding DNA: TGTGCCAGCAGTTTAACCCCCTCTCGGACAGGGGAAGGCCAAGGAACTAATGAAAAACTGTTTTTT.

V usage is TRBV6-5 and J usage is TRBJ2-7, with 8 bases identical to TRBD1. The junction had 8 bases not matched to a gene; V was cut back by 0 bases and J by 4 bases. Looked up from germline, CDR1 is MNHEY and CDR2 is SVGAGI. The CDR3 length is 16 residues. CDR3 DNA: TGTGCCAGCAGTTACTCGATTGCAGGGGGCTTTTACGAGCAGTACTTC. Translating gives CASSYSIAGGFYEQYF.

The chain links TRBV4-1 to TRBJ2-3; 7 nucleotides match TRBD2. J gave up 2 bases and V 0 bases, and 5 bases lay outside the gene matches. Germline-derived CDR1 and CDR2 are MGHRA and YSYEKL. The CDR3 extends over 16 amino acids. CDR3 sequence: CASSQDGGVFTDTQYF. CDR3 DNA: TGCGCCAGCAGCCAAGATGGGGGGGTTTTCACAGATACGCAGTATTTT.

The genes are TRBV2 and TRBJ1-6; D remains unclear. Germline loops: CDR1 SNHLY, CDR2 FYNNEI. V lost 2 bases, J lost 7 bases, and 6 bases lay in between. This CDR3 comprises 13 residues. The CDR3 DNA sequence: TGTGCCAGCAGTGAATTTAGCAATTCACCCCTCCACTTT. Translated: CASSEFSNSPLHF.

The chain carries TRBV30 and TRBJ1-5, with TRBD1 identical over 8 bases. J was trimmed by 2 bases and V by 5 bases; bases with no gene match: 8. Germline-derived CDR1 and CDR2 are GTSNPN and SVGIG (reference sequence). This CDR3 spans 15 amino acids. CDR3 DNA: TGTGCCTGGGACAGGACAGGGCGAGGCAATCAGCCCCAGCATTTT. Translated: CAWDRTGRGNQPQHF.

This clone was recorded a few times. The rearrangement uses TRBV10-2 and TRBJ2-7, with 7 bases identical to TRBD1. Germline V gene data show CDR1 as WSHSY and CDR2 as SAAADI. V was clipped by 5 bases and J by 6 bases; unmatched bases: 10. The CDR3 consists of 14 residues. The CDR3 region has the DNA TGCGCCAGCAGTTTTCAAAGAACAGGGGTCGAGCAGTACTTC. Residues: CASSFQRTGVEQYF.

The chain recombines TRBV7-9 with TRBJ2-5, with D unclear. Germline CDR1 SEHNR, CDR2 FQNEAQ (reference sequence). The V and J ends lost 3 bases and 5 bases respectively, with 7 bases between them. CDR3 size: 12 residues. The CDR3 nucleotides read TGTGCCAGCAGCTTGTCCGGGGAGACCCAGTACTTC. Translated: CASSLSGETQYF.

The chain links TRBV6-5 to TRBJ1-4, with 12 bases lining up with TRBD1. CDR3 length: 15 amino acids. V lost 5 bases and J lost 8; bases outside the gene matches: 6. Germline V gene sequence: CDR1 MNHEY, CDR2 SVGAGI. CDR3 loop: CASSTGTGGAEKLFF. The CDR3 nucleotides read TGTGCCAGCAGTACCGGGACAGGGGGCGCCGAAAAACTGTTTTTT.

V is TRBV12-5 and J is TRBJ2-7; 10 nucleotides agree with TRBD1. CDR3 length: 14 residues. Germline loops: CDR1 LGHNT, CDR2 FRNRAP. V was clipped by 7 bases and J by 2 bases; unmatched bases: 5. CDR3 residues: CASAADRGAYEQYF. The CDR3 DNA reads TGTGCTAGTGCCGCGGACAGGGGGGCCTACGAGCAGTACTTC.

In this sample, this clone turned up a few times. The rearrangement joins TRBV7-2 to TRBJ1-2, with 10 bases aligning to TRBD1. CDR1 SGHTA and CDR2 FQGNSA come from the germline V gene. The CDR3 extends over 12 amino acids. The trim removed 5 bases at V and 13 bases at J, leaving 7 bases unmatched. As DNA, the CDR3 is TGTGCCAGCAGCCTAGGGACAGGGGACCCCACCTTC. Its translation: CASSLGTGDPTF. Filled out from reference TRBV7-2 and TRBJ1-2, the complete variable domain reads GAGVSQSPSNKVTEKGKDVELRCDPISGHTALYWYRQSLGQGLEFLIYFQGNSAPDKSGLPSDRFSAERTGGSVSTLTIQRTQQEDSAVYLCASSLGTGDPTFGSGTRLTVV.

This clone was found a few times. The DNA of the CDR3 is TGTGCCAGCAGCCCGCCCGAGGGACTTAATACGCAGTATTTT. Protein sequence: CASSPPEGLNTQYF. This chain uses TRBV11-2 with TRBJ2-3, with D possibly being TRBD2 (6 bases). This CDR3 spans 14 amino acids. The V gene lost 5 bases and the J gene lost 7 bases, with 16 bases spanning the gap. CDR1 and CDR2 (germline): SGHAT, FQNNGV.

The V gene is TRBV5-6, the J gene TRBJ1-1; D ambiguous. The CDR3 contains 13 residues. The germline gives CDR1 SGHDT, CDR2 YYEEEE. Trimming cost V 4 bases and J 5 bases, with 12 bases left between them. CDR3: CASSPFSGTEAFF. In DNA, the CDR3 is TGTGCCAGCAGCCCCTTCTCGGGGACTGAAGCTTTCTTT.

The chain recombines TRBV10-1 with TRBJ2-5; D gene uncertain. Germline V gene lookup returns CDR1 WNHNN and CDR2 SYGVQD (reference sequence). CDR3 size: 13 residues. V shed 3 bases and J shed 2 bases, with 7 bases lying between them. The CDR3 here is CASSDGAQETQYF. The CDR3 DNA reads TGCGCCAGCAGTGATGGAGCACAAGAGACCCAGTACTTC.

This clone was counted only a few times. The rearrangement joins TRBV5-5 to TRBJ2-7, with 8 bases identical to TRBD1. Germline CDR1 reads SGHKS; CDR2 reads YYEKEE (reference sequence). The V segment lost 1 base and the J segment 4 bases; nucleotides outside the gene matches: 7. The CDR3 covers 15 residues. CDR3 sequence (DNA): TGTGCCAGCAGCTTGCGAGGGACAGGCATATACGAGCAGTACTTC. Translated, it gives CASSLRGTGIYEQYF.

V usage is TRBV6-6 and J usage is TRBJ1-3; D is perhaps TRBD1 (5 bases). The CDR3 contains 12 residues. V gave up 8 bases and J gave up 4 bases, with 9 bases separating them. Germline CDR1 MNHNY, CDR2 SVGAGI (reference sequence). Here the CDR3 DNA reads TGTGCCAGCGCAGGGCGCGGAAACACCATATATTTT. Translation gives CASAGRGNTIYF.